One and the same sample provided the 23 T cell receptor beta chains below, sequenced in a study of blood T cell repertoires in COVID-19. The data were produced by immunoSEQ multiplex PCR, yet TCRdb's version contains in-frame clones alone and is incomplete. The sample has about 350,000 clones; more than 70% are singletons. The sample taken for sequencing was peripheral blood. The receptors derive from a woman aged 60-75 years with COVID-19, enrolled during active disease.

This chain joins TRBV28 and TRBJ2-2, with D tentatively TRBD1 (6 bases). The CDR3 spans 14 residues. Trimming stripped 7 bases from V and 3 bases from J, with 12 bases between. From germline, CDR1 is MDHEN and CDR2 SYDVKM. The DNA for the CDR3 is TGTGCCAGCATATTAGGGGGTCACACCGGGGAGCTGTTTTTT. This codes for CASILGGHTGELFF.

The genes are TRBV28 and TRBJ2-3, with D hard to call. Trimming took off 5 bases at V and 3 bases at J, with 15 bases between the two ends. Germline values: CDR1 MDHEN, CDR2 SYDVKM. The CDR3 is 15 residues long. The CDR3 bases are TGTGCCAGCAGTGCCCCTGGAGCGACTACAGATACGCAGTATTTT. Its protein product is CASSAPGATTDTQYF.

This chain connects TRBV5-1 to TRBJ1-6, with 8 bases that match TRBD1. This CDR3 has 15 amino acids. V dropped 5 bases and J dropped 8; count of bases not matched to a gene: 9. Germline V CDR1 and CDR2: SGHRS, YFSETQ. CDR3 residues: CASRDDRGQDSPLHF. In DNA form, the CDR3 reads TGCGCCAGCAGGGACGACAGGGGTCAGGATTCACCCCTCCACTTT.

This clone was counted only a few times. The chain combines TRBV6-5 with TRBJ1-4; TRBD1 agrees at 9 bases. Germline CDR1 reads MNHEY; CDR2 reads SVGAGI. Trimming took 2 bases from V and 8 from J; bases not matched to a gene: 9. The CDR3 has 16 residues. The CDR3 nucleotides read TGTGCCAGCAGTTACGAGGGGACAGGGACTAGGGAAAAACTGTTTTTT. Translated: CASSYEGTGTREKLFF.

This chain uses TRBV2 with TRBJ2-5; 11 bases align to TRBD2. This CDR3 spans 15 amino acids. The V gene's germline CDR1 is SNHLY and CDR2 FYNNEI. V shed 5 bases, J shed 5 bases, and the junction held 7 bases outside the gene matches. CDR3 region: CASSILAGAGETQYF. DNA for the CDR3: TGTGCCAGCAGTATACTAGCGGGGGCAGGGGAGACCCAGTACTTC. Complete variable domain (other parts from reference TRBV2 and TRBJ2-5): EPEVTQTPSHQVTQMGQEVILRCVPISNHLYFYWYRQILGQKVEFLVSFYNNEISEKSEIFDDQFSVERPDGSNFTLKIRSTKLEDSAMYFCASSILAGAGETQYFGPGTRLLVL.

V is TRBV6-6 and J is TRBJ1-5; maybe TRBD1 (5 bases). V gave up 6 bases and J gave up 5 bases, with 11 bases separating them. This CDR3 region has 13 residues. Germline V gene sequence: CDR1 MNHNY, CDR2 SVGAGI (reference sequence). The CDR3, as DNA: TGTGCCAGCAGGGTGGGGGGGGATCAGCCCCAGCATTTT. This encodes CASRVGGDQPQHF.

The CDR3 bases are TGCGCCAGCAGTGAGTCTAACAACAATCAGCCCCAGCATTTT. It specifies CASSESNNNQPQHF. V usage is TRBV10-2 and J usage is TRBJ1-5; D is ambiguous. The V end was cut by 0 bases, the J end by 3 bases, with 6 bases between. CDR3 size: 14 residues. CDR1 and CDR2 (germline): WSHSY, SAAADI.

This chain joins TRBV28 and TRBJ1-1; D remains ambiguous. Trimming cost V 3 bases and J 7 bases, with 12 bases left between them. The CDR3 sequence is 13 residues long. Germline lookup yields CDR1 MDHEN and CDR2 SYDVKM. CDR3 sequence reads: CASSFAQVIEAFF. DNA of the CDR3: TGTGCCAGCAGTTTCGCGCAGGTTATTGAAGCTTTCTTT.

The genes are TRBV28 and TRBJ1-3; D perhaps matches TRBD1 (6 bases). The CDR3 has 14 amino acids. CDR1 and CDR2 from the germline V gene are MDHEN and SYDVKM. Trimming removed 7 bases from V and 8 bases from J, with 18 bases in between. In DNA form, the CDR3 reads TGTGCCAGCAAGGGAACCCAGGGGTTAGACACCATATATTTT. Its protein product is CASKGTQGLDTIYF.

The genes are TRBV4-1 and TRBJ2-2, with 12 bases identical to TRBD1. This CDR3 comprises 16 residues. Per the germline V gene, CDR1 is MGHRA and CDR2 is YSYEKL. Trimming removed 3 bases from V and 5 bases from J; junction bases left unmatched: 4. The CDR3 DNA reads as TGCGCCAGCAGCCAGGGGGACAGGGGGCGGACCGGGGAGCTGTTTTTT. Translation gives CASSQGDRGRTGELFF.

This clone was found a few times. The V and J genes are TRBV11-3 and TRBJ1-6; 9 bases agree with TRBD1. The V and J ends lost 5 bases and 7 bases, in that order; junction bases with no gene match: 6. Germline V gene sequence: CDR1 SGHNT, CDR2 YENEEA. The CDR3 covers 15 residues. The CDR3 reads CASSTGQGTNSPLHF. The CDR3 DNA reads TGTGCCAGCAGCACAGGACAGGGGACGAATTCACCCCTCCACTTT.

The chain combines TRBV6-6 with TRBJ1-5; tentatively, D is TRBD1 (5 bases). Trimming took 7 bases from V and 2 from J, leaving 15 bases between them. Germline V gene lookup returns CDR1 MNHNY and CDR2 SVGAGI (reference sequence). The CDR3 consists of 15 residues. DNA for the CDR3: TGTGCCAGCATCGAGGGGAGGGACGGCAATCAGCCCCAGCATTTT. Translated: CASIEGRDGNQPQHF.

The chain employs TRBV19 and TRBJ2-1; D might be TRBD1 (5 bases). The CDR3 is made up of 13 amino acids. V gave up 11 bases and J gave up 1 base, with 12 bases separating them. From germline, CDR1 is LNHDA and CDR2 SQIVND (reference sequence). CDR3 sequence: CADSTQSYNEQFF. Written as DNA, the CDR3 is TGTGCCGACAGTACACAATCCTACAATGAGCAGTTCTTC.

This clone was recorded only once. V usage is TRBV7-9 and J usage is TRBJ2-1; D possibly corresponds to TRBD1 (5 bases). CDR1 and CDR2 (germline): SEHNR, FQNEAQ (reference sequence). The CDR3 is made up of 15 amino acids. Trimming took off 0 bases at V and 3 bases at J, with 9 bases between the two ends. The DNA of the CDR3 is TGTGCCAGCAGCTTAGCAACCGACAGCTACAATGAGCAGTTCTTC. Translating it yields CASSLATDSYNEQFF. Variable domain in full (rest from reference TRBV7-9 and TRBJ2-1): DTGVSQNPRHKITKRGQNVTFRCDPISEHNRLYWYRQTLGQGPEFLTYFQNEAQLEKSRLLSDRFSAERPKGSFSTLEIQRTEQGDSAMYLCASSLATDSYNEQFFGPGTRLTVL.

This clone was recorded once. The chain links TRBV18 to TRBJ1-5; 9 bases agree with TRBD1. After removal of 3 bases from V and 2 bases from J, the junction contained 5 bases not matched to a gene. CDR1 and CDR2 (germline): KGHSH, LQKENI. The CDR3 length is 16 residues. CDR3 sequence: CASSPPGQGGNQPQHF. For the CDR3, the DNA is TGTGCCAGCTCACCTCCGGGACAGGGAGGCAATCAGCCCCAGCATTTT. Variable domain in full (rest from reference TRBV18 and TRBJ1-5): NAGVMQNPRHLVRRRGQEARLRCSPMKGHSHVYWYRQLPEEGLKFMVYLQKENIIDESGMPKERFSAEFPKEGPSILRIQQVVRGDSAAYFCASSPPGQGGNQPQHFGDGTRLSIL.

This clone was counted between two and nine times. The chain employs TRBV18 and TRBJ1-2, with 8 nucleotides matching TRBD1. Germline V gene lookup returns CDR1 KGHSH and CDR2 LQKENI. The CDR3 spans 14 residues. The trim removed 3 bases at V and 8 bases at J, leaving 8 bases unmatched. The CDR3 sequence: CASSPLDREVGYTF. CDR3 DNA sequence: TGTGCCAGCTCACCCTTGGACAGGGAGGTGGGCTACACCTTC.

This clone was found a few times. The V and J genes are TRBV6-6 and TRBJ2-2, with 11 positions matching TRBD1. The CDR3 is made up of 15 amino acids. Germline values: CDR1 MNHNY, CDR2 SVGAGI (reference sequence). V gave up 8 bases and J gave up 7 bases; unmatched junction bases: 9. As DNA, the CDR3 is TGTGCCAGCGGGGCAGGACAGGGGGCCATCGGGGAGCTGTTTTTT. It encodes CASGAGQGAIGELFF.

The chain uses TRBV5-1 and TRBJ1-1; possible D gene TRBD1, 6 bases. Germline V lookup: CDR1 SGHRS, CDR2 YFSETQ. V lost 4 bases and J 7 bases, leaving 11 bases between the germline ends. The CDR3 covers 12 residues. The CDR3 bases are TGCGCCAGCAGCCTTGAACAGGGTGAAGCTTTCTTT. This gives the protein CASSLEQGEAFF.

V is TRBV28 and J is TRBJ2-7, with 9 bases that match TRBD2. With 10 bases clipped from V and 2 bases from J, the junction kept 9 bases outside the gene matches. CDR3 length: 14 residues. The germline V gene encodes CDR1 MDHEN and CDR2 SYDVKM. The CDR3 loop reads CATTAAGGTYEQYF. The CDR3 coding sequence is TGTGCCACCACCGCAGCGGGGGGAACCTACGAGCAGTACTTC.

In nucleotides, the CDR3 is TGTGCCAGCAGCCTGGGACTTCTTCAGTTCTTC. Its protein product is CASSLGLLQFF. The chain is built from TRBV12-3 or TRBV12-4 and TRBJ2-1; the D gene is possibly TRBD2 (6 bases). The ends were cut back, 6 bases at V and 13 bases at J, with 13 bases in the middle. CDR3 length equals 11 residues.

V gene TRBV7-8 combines with J gene TRBJ1-4; D gene unclear. Trimming shortened V by 5 bases and J by 8 bases, and 15 bases separated the two germline ends. The germline V gene encodes CDR1 SGHVS and CDR2 FQNEAQ. The CDR3 spans 14 residues. Here the CDR3 DNA reads TGTGCCAGCAGCCCAGACCCCCCGGGGGAAAAACTGTTTTTT. This sequence encodes CASSPDPPGEKLFF.

J is TRBJ1-5 and V is TRBV1; the table names TRBD1, a call not compared with the DNA. TRBV1 is noted as a pseudogene. The CDR3 totals 15 residues. The CDR3 region is CTSSFRVYSNQPQHF. As DNA, the CDR3 is TGCACCAGCAGCTTCAGGGTCTATAGCAATCAGCCCCAGCATTTT.

This clone was observed once. The chain has TRBV11-2 and TRBJ1-2; weak D call: TRBD1 (5 bases). V dropped 6 bases and J dropped 6 bases, with 14 bases sitting between them. The CDR3 has 13 amino acids. Germline V gene lookup returns CDR1 SGHAT and CDR2 FQNNGV. The CDR3 loop is CASRRDRWDGYTF. CDR3 bases: TGTGCCAGCAGACGAGACAGATGGGATGGCTACACCTTC.